This paragraph reports one TCR beta chain. The specificity of this receptor is unknown. Nothing much larger sits one base from this clone, and base qualities are not available. Trimming takes 5 bases from V and 6 bases from J, and the germline ends sit 9 bases apart. Spanning cysteine to phenylalanine, the CDR3 consists of 12 amino acids. Just CDR3 DNA is preserved here, 36 bases in frame from base 1. Via the germline V gene, CDR1 is SGHTA and CDR2 FQGNSA. The data originate from a study of T cell changes during pregnancy in multiple sclerosis (dated by TCRdb to between 2018 and 2021). Notes on the research overall: Changes in the T cell repertoire over the course of pregnancy were examined in this study in women with multiple sclerosis.

Libraries came from the immunoSEQ multiplex PCR assay. Drawn from immuneACCESS, this table holds only the in-frame rearrangements with V and J called that TCRdb kept. Clones are partly lost; checked studies trace under half to an unresolved V gene and leave the rest unexplained. Here the sample has some 80,000 clones; 80% to 95% occur a single time. Together, the top ten hold roughly 1% of the sample. The sequence is built from TRBV7-2 and TRBJ2-3; the D gene is not confidently resolved. Sequenced here: peripheral blood, sampled in the first trimester of pregnancy. The source of this sequence is a female donor with multiple sclerosis, enrolled in a pregnancy study. At the DNA level, the sequence is TGTGCCAGCAGCCCATCTATGGATACGCAGTATTTT. It encodes CASSPSMDTQYF.